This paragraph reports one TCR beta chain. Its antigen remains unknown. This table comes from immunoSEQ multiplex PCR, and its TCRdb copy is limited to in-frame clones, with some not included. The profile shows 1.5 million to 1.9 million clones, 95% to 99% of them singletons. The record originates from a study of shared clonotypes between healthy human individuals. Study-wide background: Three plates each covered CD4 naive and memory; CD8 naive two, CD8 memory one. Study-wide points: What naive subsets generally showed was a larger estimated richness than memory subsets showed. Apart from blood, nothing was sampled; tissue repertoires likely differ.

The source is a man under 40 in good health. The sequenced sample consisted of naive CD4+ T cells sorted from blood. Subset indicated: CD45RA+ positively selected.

Written as DNA, the CDR3 is TGTGCCAGCAGCTTTCACGAATCAGGACAGGTCGGCACCGGGGAGCTGTTTTTT. This codes for CASSFHESGQVGTGELFF. The chain employs TRBV11-2 and TRBJ2-2; 7 bases are shared with TRBD1. This CDR3 is built from 18 residues. Trimming removed 3 bases from V and 4 bases from J; junction bases left unmatched: 14. CDR1 is SGHAT and CDR2 is FQNNGV in the germline V gene.